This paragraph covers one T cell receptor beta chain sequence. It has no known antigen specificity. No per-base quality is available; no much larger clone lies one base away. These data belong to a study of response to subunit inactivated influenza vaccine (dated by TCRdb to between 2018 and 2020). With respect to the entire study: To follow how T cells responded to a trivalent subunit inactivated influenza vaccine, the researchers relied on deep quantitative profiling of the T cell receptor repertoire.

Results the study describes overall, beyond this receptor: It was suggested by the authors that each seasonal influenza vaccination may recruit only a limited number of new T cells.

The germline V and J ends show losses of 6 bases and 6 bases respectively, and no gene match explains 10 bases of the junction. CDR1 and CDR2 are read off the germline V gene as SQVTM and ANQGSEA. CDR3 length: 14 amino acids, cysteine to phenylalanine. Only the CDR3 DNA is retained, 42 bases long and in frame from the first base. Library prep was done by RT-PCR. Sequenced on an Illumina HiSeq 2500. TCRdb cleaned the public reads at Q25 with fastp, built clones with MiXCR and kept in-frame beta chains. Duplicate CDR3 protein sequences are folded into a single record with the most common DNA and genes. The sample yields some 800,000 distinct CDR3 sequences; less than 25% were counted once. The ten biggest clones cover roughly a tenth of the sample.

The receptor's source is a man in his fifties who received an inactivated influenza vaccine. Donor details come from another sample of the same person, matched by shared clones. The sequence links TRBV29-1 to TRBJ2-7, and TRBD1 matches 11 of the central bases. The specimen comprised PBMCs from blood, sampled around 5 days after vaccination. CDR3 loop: CSVERDRGSSEQYF. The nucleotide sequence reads TGCAGCGTAGAAAGGGACAGGGGGAGTTCCGAGCAGTACTTC.